Listed below are T cell receptor beta chains from one sample, sequenced in a study of shared clonotypes between healthy human individuals. TCRdb keeps only in-frame clones here, not all; method: immunoSEQ multiplex PCR. The repertoire has 950,000 to 1,100,000 clones, 78% of them found once; the top ten carry 0.5% to 0.65%. The sample was memory CD4+ T cells from PBMCs. The receptors come from a man aged 18 to 30 in good health. Some clones in this sample may be carry-over from other donors' samples. CDR3s include the opening cysteine and the closing phenylalanine or tryptophan. The D gene is left open where the match is weak. A clone size is listed for some rows: how often the clone was seen (once, few, many), or a class if it is expanded.

V gene	J gene	CDR3 length	clone size	D gene	CDR3 protein	CDR3 DNA
TRBV27	TRBJ2-7	15	.	.	CASSLLPLSSYEQYF	TGTGCCAGCAGTTTACTTCCATTAAGCTCCTACGAGCAGTACTTC
TRBV30	TRBJ2-1	14	.	TRBD2	CAWSSVGLASEQFF	TGTGCCTGGAGTTCCGTGGGACTAGCCTCGGAGCAGTTCTTC
TRBV7-3	TRBJ2-7	15	.	.	CASSLTHGGIGEQYF	TGTGCCAGCAGCTTAACCCACGGTGGGATTGGCGAGCAGTACTTC
TRBV5-8	TRBJ2-3	15	.	.	CASSLGQWNTDTQYF	TGTGCCAGCAGCTTGGGACAGTGGAACACAGATACGCAGTATTTT
TRBV5-1	TRBJ1-4	15	.	TRBD1	CASRPGQPVNEKLFF	TGCGCCAGCAGACCGGGACAGCCCGTTAATGAAAAACTGTTTTTT
TRBV19	TRBJ2-1	17	.	TRBD2	CASSPRPSGYLYNEQFF	TGTGCCAGTAGTCCCCGACCTAGCGGCTACTTATACAATGAGCAGTTCTTC
TRBV7-9	TRBJ1-1	13	.	.	CASSLLQGIGAFF	TGTGCCAGCAGCTTATTACAGGGAATCGGAGCTTTCTTT
TRBV5-6	TRBJ1-2	14	once	.	CASSPGTDNYGYTF	TGTGCCAGCAGCCCCGGGACCGACAACTATGGCTACACCTTC
TRBV28	TRBJ1-1	14	few	TRBD1	CASGGTGLSVEAFF	TGTGCCAGCGGGGGGACAGGGTTGTCGGTTGAAGCTTTCTTT
TRBV19	TRBJ1-5	13	.	.	CASSLNSNQPQHF	TGTGCCAGTAGCCTTAATAGCAATCAGCCCCAGCATTTT
TRBV28	TRBJ2-5	16	.	.	CASSTNRDGVGETQYF	TGTGCCAGCAGTACCAACAGGGATGGGGTTGGGGAGACCCAGTACTTC
TRBV5-5	TRBJ1-2	14	few	.	CASSPDGGSYGYTF	TGTGCCAGCAGCCCGGACGGGGGTTCCTATGGCTACACCTTC
TRBV30	TRBJ1-3	14	.	.	CAWSQGFSGNTIYF	TGTGCCTGGAGCCAGGGGTTCTCTGGAAACACCATATATTTT
TRBV4-2	TRBJ2-7	15	.	TRBD1	CASSRRTGEGYEQYF	TGTGCCAGCAGCCGAAGAACAGGGGAAGGCTACGAGCAGTACTTC
TRBV7-2	TRBJ1-3	14	few	TRBD1	CASSLVTGGNTIYF	TGTGCCAGCAGCTTAGTGACAGGGGGAAACACCATATATTTT
TRBV7-6	TRBJ2-1	13	.	TRBD1	CASSLARDRGLFF	TGTGCCAGCAGCTTAGCGCGGGACAGGGGGCTGTTCTTC
TRBV2	TRBJ2-2	14	.	.	CASGRDTNTGELFF	TGTGCCAGCGGGCGGGACACGAACACCGGGGAGCTGTTTTTT
TRBV11-2	TRBJ2-2	14	.	.	CASSFTRPTGELFF	TGTGCCAGCAGCTTTACTAGACCTACCGGGGAGCTGTTTTTT
TRBV19	TRBJ1-1	14	few	.	CASRRGRANTEAFF	TGTGCCAGTAGGCGGGGCAGGGCGAACACTGAAGCTTTCTTT
TRBV2	TRBJ1-1	16	.	.	CASSGENPGLGVDAFF	TGTGCCAGCAGTGGGGAGAATCCGGGACTGGGTGTTGATGCTTTCTTT
TRBV5-6	TRBJ2-5	14	.	.	CASSPGTLVETQYF	TGTGCCAGCAGCCCCGGGACGCTTGTTGAGACCCAGTACTTC
TRBV5-1	TRBJ2-7	11	few	.	CASSLANEQYF	TGCGCCAGCAGCTTGGCGAACGAGCAGTACTTC
TRBV28	TRBJ2-5	16	.	.	CASSFYGGAGGETQYF	TGTGCCAGCAGTTTCTATGGAGGGGCCGGGGGAGAGACCCAGTACTTC